The 14 T cell receptor beta chains reported below all come from one sample, sequenced in a study of blood T cell repertoires in COVID-19. Assay used: immunoSEQ multiplex PCR; TCRdb lists only in-frame clones, some missing. The data hold around 300,000 clones, with about 83% observed a single time. Sequenced input: peripheral blood. These receptors were collected from a man between 25 and 39 years old with active or convalescent COVID-19.

The V call is TRBV5-1, the J call TRBJ2-2; 8 nucleotides line up with TRBD2. CDR3 size: 18 residues. Trimming at V came to 6 bases and at J to 2 bases, leaving 15 bases not matched to a gene. Germline CDR1 SGHRS, CDR2 YFSETQ. CDR3 DNA: TGCGCCAGCACCAAAATGGGATTAAGCGGGGGAAACACCGGGGAGCTGTTTTTT. This translates into CASTKMGLSGGNTGELFF.

This chain joins TRBV25-1 and TRBJ1-1; D gene uncertain. The germline V gene has CDR1 MGHDK and CDR2 SYGVNS. V lost 5 bases, J lost 11 bases, and 15 bases lay in between. CDR3 length equals 12 residues. As DNA, the CDR3 is TGTGCCAGCAGTTCACCGGGGAGGGATGCTTTCTTT. This translates into CASSSPGRDAFF.

The chain joins TRBV27 to TRBJ1-6; no clear D. Germline loops: CDR1 MNHEY, CDR2 SMNVEV (reference sequence). The CDR3 consists of 13 residues. The germline V and J ends were trimmed by 6 bases and 6 bases, with 9 bases remaining between them. CDR3 nucleotide sequence: TGTGCCAGCAGACTCGAGGGTAATTCACCCCTCCACTTT. Translated: CASRLEGNSPLHF.

The chain couples TRBV27 to TRBJ2-2; 7 nucleotides line up with TRBD1. V shed 11 bases and J 5 bases; nucleotides not matched to a gene: 11. The CDR3 spans 14 residues. The V gene's germline CDR1 is MNHEY and CDR2 SMNVEV (reference sequence). CDR3 residues: CASSGGPGTGELFF. The CDR3 DNA follows: TGTGCCTCGTCAGGGGGACCCGGGACCGGGGAGCTGTTTTTT.

This clone came up a few times. This sequence joins TRBV18 and TRBJ1-4; 9 nucleotides match TRBD1. Germline V gene sequence: CDR1 KGHSH, CDR2 LQKENI. V trimming: 6 bases; J trimming: 1 base; junction bases outside the gene matches: 6. The CDR3 contains 16 residues. CDR3 residues: CASSANRGQTNEKLFF. CDR3 in DNA: TGTGCCAGCTCGGCTAACAGGGGGCAAACTAATGAAAAACTGTTTTTT. Combining the CDR3 with reference TRBV18 and TRBJ1-4 gives the whole variable domain NAGVMQNPRHLVRRRGQEARLRCSPMKGHSHVYWYRQLPEEGLKFMVYLQKENIIDESGMPKERFSAEFPKEGPSILRIQQVVRGDSAAYFCASSANRGQTNEKLFFGSGTQLSVL.

There are a few counts of this clone. The chain uses TRBV30 and TRBJ1-1; possible D gene TRBD1, 5 bases. CDR1 is GTSNPN and CDR2 is SVGIG in the germline V gene (reference sequence). The CDR3 consists of 12 residues. V was cut by 8 bases and J by 1 base, with 11 bases left in between. In nucleotides, the CDR3 is TGTGCCAGAAAAACAGGGAACACTGAAGCTTTCTTT. Translated, it gives CARKTGNTEAFF.

The genes are TRBV15 and TRBJ1-5; D unclear. The germline CDR1 and CDR2 sequences are LNHNV and YYDKDF (reference sequence). Trimming pared 0 bases from V and 4 bases from J, leaving 7 bases between. The CDR3 spans 14 residues. The CDR3 DNA follows: TGTGCCACCAGCAGAGATGTGGAGAATCAGCCCCAGCATTTT. This gives the protein CATSRDVENQPQHF.

V usage is TRBV30 and J usage is TRBJ2-1; TRBD2 matches at 16 bases. Trimming cost V 1 base and J 7 bases; bases outside gene matches: 4. CDR3 size: 16 residues. The germline V gene encodes CDR1 GTSNPN and CDR2 SVGIG (reference sequence). This chain's CDR3 is CAWSAGTSGRGNEQFF. CDR3 nucleotide sequence: TGTGCCTGGAGTGCCGGGACTAGCGGGAGGGGAAATGAGCAGTTCTTC.

The chain joins TRBV4-1 to TRBJ2-7; 9 nucleotides match TRBD1. The CDR3 sequence is 15 residues long. V shed 3 bases and J 3 bases; nucleotides not matched to a gene: 6. From germline, CDR1 is MGHRA and CDR2 YSYEKL. The CDR3 here is CASSQSGTGNYEQYF. CDR3 DNA: TGCGCCAGCAGCCAGTCCGGGACAGGGAACTACGAGCAGTACTTC.

This rearrangement joins TRBV19 to TRBJ2-5, with 8 bases aligning to TRBD1. The CDR3 is made up of 14 amino acids. The trim removed 4 bases at V and 4 bases at J, leaving 5 bases unmatched. Germline CDR1 reads LNHDA; CDR2 reads SQIVND (reference sequence). The CDR3 DNA sequence: TGTGCCAGTAGTAGGGGACAGGTTGGAGAGACCCAGTACTTC. Its protein is CASSRGQVGETQYF.

The chain joins TRBV25-1 to TRBJ2-1; 8 nucleotides line up with TRBD1. CDR3 length equals 13 residues. Germline CDR1 MGHDK, CDR2 SYGVNS. V lost 4 bases, J lost 7 bases, and 3 bases stayed unmatched. CDR3 nucleotides: TGTGCCAGCAGTGCGTGGACAGGGAATGAGCAGTTCTTC. Translated: CASSAWTGNEQFF.

CDR3 region: CASSLGVGGFSYEQYF. The CDR3 DNA sequence: TGTGCCAGCAGCTTAGGAGTGGGAGGATTCTCCTACGAGCAGTACTTC. The genes are TRBV7-8 and TRBJ2-7, with D possibly being TRBD2 (6 bases). This CDR3 comprises 16 residues. Germline V gene data show CDR1 as SGHVS and CDR2 as FQNEAQ. The V gene lost 1 base and the J gene lost 0 bases, with 13 bases spanning the gap.

The chain joins TRBV9 to TRBJ1-1; 8 bases are shared with TRBD1. In germline, CDR1 is SGDLS, CDR2 YYNGEE. The CDR3 is 16 amino acids. V dropped 1 base and J dropped 3; count of bases not matched to a gene: 8. The CDR3 DNA is TGTGCCAGCAGCGTAACAGGGGGTGGGAGTTACACTGAAGCTTTCTTT. Protein sequence: CASSVTGGGSYTEAFF.

In DNA, the CDR3 is TGTGCCAGCAGCCGGAGGGTGAACACTGAAGCTTTCTTT. It translates to CASSRRVNTEAFF. The rearrangement uses TRBV5-4 and TRBJ1-1; D is undetermined. The CDR3 extends over 13 amino acids. V was pared by 4 bases and J by 0 bases, with 7 bases between. Per the germline V gene, CDR1 is SGHNT and CDR2 is YYREEE (reference sequence).